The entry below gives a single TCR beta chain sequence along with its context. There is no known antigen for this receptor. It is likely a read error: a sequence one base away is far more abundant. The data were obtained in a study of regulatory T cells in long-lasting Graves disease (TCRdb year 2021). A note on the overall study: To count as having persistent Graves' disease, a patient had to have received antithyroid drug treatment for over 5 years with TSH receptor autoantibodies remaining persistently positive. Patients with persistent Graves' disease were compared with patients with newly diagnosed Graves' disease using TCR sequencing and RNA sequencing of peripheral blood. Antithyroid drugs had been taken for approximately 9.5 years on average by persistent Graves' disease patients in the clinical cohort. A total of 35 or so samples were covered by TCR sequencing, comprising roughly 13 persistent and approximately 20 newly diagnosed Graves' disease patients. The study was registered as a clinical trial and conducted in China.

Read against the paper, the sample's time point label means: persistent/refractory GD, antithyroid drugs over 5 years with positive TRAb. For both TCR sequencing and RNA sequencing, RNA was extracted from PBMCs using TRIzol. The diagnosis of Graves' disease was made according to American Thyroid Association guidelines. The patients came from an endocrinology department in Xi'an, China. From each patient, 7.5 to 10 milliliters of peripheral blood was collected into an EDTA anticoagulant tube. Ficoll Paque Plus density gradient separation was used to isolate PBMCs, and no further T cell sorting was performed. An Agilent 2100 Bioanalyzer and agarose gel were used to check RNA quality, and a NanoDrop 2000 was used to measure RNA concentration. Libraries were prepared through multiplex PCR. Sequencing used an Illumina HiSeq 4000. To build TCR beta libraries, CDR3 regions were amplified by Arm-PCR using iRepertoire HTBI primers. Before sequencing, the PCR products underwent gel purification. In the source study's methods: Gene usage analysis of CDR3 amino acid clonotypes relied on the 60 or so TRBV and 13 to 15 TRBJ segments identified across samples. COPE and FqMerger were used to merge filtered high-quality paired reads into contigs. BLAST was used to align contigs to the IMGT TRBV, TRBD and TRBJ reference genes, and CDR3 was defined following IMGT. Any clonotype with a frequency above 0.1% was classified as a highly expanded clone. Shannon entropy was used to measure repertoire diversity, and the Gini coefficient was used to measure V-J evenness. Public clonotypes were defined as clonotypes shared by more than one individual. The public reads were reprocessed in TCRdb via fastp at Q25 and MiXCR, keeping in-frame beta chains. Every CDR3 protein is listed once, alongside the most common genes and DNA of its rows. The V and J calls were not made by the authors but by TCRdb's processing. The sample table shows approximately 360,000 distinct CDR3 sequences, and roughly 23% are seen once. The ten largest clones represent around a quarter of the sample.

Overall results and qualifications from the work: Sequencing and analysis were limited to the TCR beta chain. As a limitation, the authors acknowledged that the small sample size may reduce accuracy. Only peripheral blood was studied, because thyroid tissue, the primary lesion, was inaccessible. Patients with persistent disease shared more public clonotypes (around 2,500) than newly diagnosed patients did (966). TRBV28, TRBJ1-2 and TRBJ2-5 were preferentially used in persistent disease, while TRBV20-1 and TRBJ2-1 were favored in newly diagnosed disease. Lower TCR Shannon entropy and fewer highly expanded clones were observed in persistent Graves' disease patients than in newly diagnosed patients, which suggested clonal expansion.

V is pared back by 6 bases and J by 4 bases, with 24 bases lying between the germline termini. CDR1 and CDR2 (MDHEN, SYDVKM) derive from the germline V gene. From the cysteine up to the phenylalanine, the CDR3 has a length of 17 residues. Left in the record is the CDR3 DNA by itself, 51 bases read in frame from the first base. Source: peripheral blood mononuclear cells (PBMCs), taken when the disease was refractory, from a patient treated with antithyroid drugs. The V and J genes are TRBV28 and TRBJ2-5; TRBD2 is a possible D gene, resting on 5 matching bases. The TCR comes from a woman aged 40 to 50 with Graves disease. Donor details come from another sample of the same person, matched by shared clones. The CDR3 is CASSHLPAGPGIETQYF. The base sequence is TGTGCCAGCAGCCATCTACCGGCGGGCCCGGGCATAGAGACCCAGTACTTC.